What follows are 8 T cell receptor beta chains derived from one specimen sequenced in a study of T cell clones after liver transplantation. Sequencing was performed with immunoSEQ multiplex PCR; in TCRdb, only in-frame clones are kept and a portion is missing. The sample carries approximately 100,000 clones, around 80% recorded once. This material consisted of CD4+ T cells from blood, taken approximately 50 months after liver transplant. The source of these receptors is a human patient who received a liver transplant. Some T cells here may be from the graft donor.

J is TRBJ2-7 and V is TRBV5-1; D remains ambiguous. The CDR3 contains 14 residues. Per germline, CDR1 SGHRS and CDR2 YFSETQ. V was clipped by 0 bases and J by 5 bases, with 12 bases between them. Written as DNA, the CDR3 is TGCGCCAGCAGCTTGGCCGGGTCGTGGGACGAGCAGTACTTC. Amino acids: CASSLAGSWDEQYF.

The chain employs TRBV7-9 and TRBJ1-3; 7 bases are shared with TRBD1. Germline CDR1 SEHNR, CDR2 FQNEAQ (reference sequence). The V segment lost 3 bases and the J segment 3 bases; nucleotides outside the gene matches: 5. The CDR3 has 15 amino acids. The DNA of the CDR3 is TGTGCCAGCAGCTTGTCGGGGGACAGTGGAAACACCATATATTTT. The encoded protein is CASSLSGDSGNTIYF.

V is TRBV5-4 and J is TRBJ2-2; D unresolved. The CDR3 has 14 amino acids. Germline V lookup: CDR1 SGHNT, CDR2 YYREEE (reference sequence). V shed 0 bases and J shed 0 bases, with 3 bases lying between them. CDR3 residues: CASSLASNTGELFF. The DNA of the CDR3 is TGTGCCAGCAGCTTGGCTTCGAACACCGGGGAGCTGTTTTTT.

The chain carries TRBV11-1 and TRBJ1-1; TRBD1 aligns across 7 bases. The junction had 1 base not matched to a gene; V was cut back by 2 bases and J by 1 base. This CDR3 has 14 amino acids. Germline CDR1 and CDR2: SGHAT and FQDESV (reference sequence). CDR3 nucleotide sequence: TGTGCCAGCAGCTTACAGGGGGGGAACACTGAAGCTTTCTTT. Its translation is CASSLQGGNTEAFF. The entire variable domain, with the rest obtained from reference TRBV11-1 and TRBJ1-1, is as follows: EAEVAQSPRYKITEKSQAVAFWCDPISGHATLYWYRQILGQGPELLVQFQDESVVDDSQLPKDRFSAERLKGVDSTLKIQPAELGDSAMYLCASSLQGGNTEAFFGQGTRLTVV.

This clone came up once. The chain recombines TRBV29-1 with TRBJ2-1; a weak D match, TRBD2 (7 bases). CDR3 length equals 14 residues. Trimming shortened V by 4 bases and J by 6 bases, and 16 bases separated the two germline ends. CDR1 and CDR2 from the germline V gene are SQVTM and ANQGSEA. CDR3 residues: CSVVVGGAGNEQFF. CDR3 DNA: TGCAGCGTTGTTGTGGGGGGGGCTGGCAATGAGCAGTTCTTC.

The rearrangement uses TRBV4-1 and TRBJ2-1, with D uncertain. This CDR3 has 16 residues. Germline lookup yields CDR1 MGHRA and CDR2 YSYEKL. V was pared by 1 base and J by 0 bases, with 10 bases between. CDR3 DNA sequence: TGCGCCAGCAGCCAAGTCTGGCGGAGCTCCTACAATGAGCAGTTCTTC. It encodes CASSQVWRSSYNEQFF.

This clone occurred a few times. The chain employs TRBV4-3 and TRBJ2-7; TRBD2 might be the D (5 bases). V lost 0 bases and J 3 bases, leaving 15 bases between the germline ends. Germline V gives CDR1 LGHNA, CDR2 YSLEER. The CDR3 consists of 16 residues. The CDR3 nucleotides are TGCGCCAGCAGCCAAGAGGTCGCGGGCAGGTACTACGAGCAGTACTTC. Translating gives CASSQEVAGRYYEQYF.

V is TRBV9 and J is TRBJ2-5, with D possibly matching TRBD1 (6 bases). Per germline, CDR1 SGDLS and CDR2 YYNGEE. Trimming left V 1 base short and J 4 bases short, with 8 bases between. The CDR3 consists of 13 residues. As DNA, the CDR3 is TGTGCCAGCAGCGTATTAGGGGGAGAGACCCAGTACTTC. Translating it yields CASSVLGGETQYF.